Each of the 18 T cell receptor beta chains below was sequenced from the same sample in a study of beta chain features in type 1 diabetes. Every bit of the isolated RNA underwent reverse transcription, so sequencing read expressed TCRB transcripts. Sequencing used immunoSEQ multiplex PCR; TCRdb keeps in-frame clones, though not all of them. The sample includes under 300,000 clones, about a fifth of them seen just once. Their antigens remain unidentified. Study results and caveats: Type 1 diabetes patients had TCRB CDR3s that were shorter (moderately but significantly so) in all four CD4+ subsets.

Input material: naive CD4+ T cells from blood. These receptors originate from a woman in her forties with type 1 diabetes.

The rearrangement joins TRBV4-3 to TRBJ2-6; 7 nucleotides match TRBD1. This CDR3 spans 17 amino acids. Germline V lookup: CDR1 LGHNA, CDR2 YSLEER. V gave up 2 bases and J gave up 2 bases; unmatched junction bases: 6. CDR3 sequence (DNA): TGCGCCAGCAGCCAAACCTCAGACAGGGCTGGGGCCAACGTCCTGACTTTC. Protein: CASSQTSDRAGANVLTF.

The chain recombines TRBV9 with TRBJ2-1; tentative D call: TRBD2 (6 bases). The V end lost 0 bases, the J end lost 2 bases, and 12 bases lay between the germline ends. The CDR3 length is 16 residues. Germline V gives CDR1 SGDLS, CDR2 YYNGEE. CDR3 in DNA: TGTGCCAGCAGCGTAGCTGGGGGGAACACCTACAATGAGCAGTTCTTC. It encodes CASSVAGGNTYNEQFF.

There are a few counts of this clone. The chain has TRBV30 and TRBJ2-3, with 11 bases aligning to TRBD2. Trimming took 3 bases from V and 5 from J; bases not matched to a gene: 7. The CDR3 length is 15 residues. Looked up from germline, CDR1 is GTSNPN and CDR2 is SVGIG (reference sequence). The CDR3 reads CAWSVGTSGGDTQYF. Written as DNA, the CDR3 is TGTGCCTGGAGCGTCGGGACTAGCGGAGGAGATACGCAGTATTTT.

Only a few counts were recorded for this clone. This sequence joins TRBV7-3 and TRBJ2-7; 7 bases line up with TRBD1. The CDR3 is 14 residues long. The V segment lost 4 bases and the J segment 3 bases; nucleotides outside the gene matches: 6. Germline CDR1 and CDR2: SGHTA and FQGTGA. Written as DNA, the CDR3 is TGTGCCAGCAGCTCCTCGGGACAGAACTACGAGCAGTACTTC. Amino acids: CASSSSGQNYEQYF.

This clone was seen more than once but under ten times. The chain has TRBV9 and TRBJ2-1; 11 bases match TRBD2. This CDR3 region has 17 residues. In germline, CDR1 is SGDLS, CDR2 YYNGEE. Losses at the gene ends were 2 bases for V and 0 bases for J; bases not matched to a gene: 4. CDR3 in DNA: TGTGCCAGCAGCGTGGGACTAGCGGATTTCTCCTACAATGAGCAGTTCTTC. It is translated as CASSVGLADFSYNEQFF.

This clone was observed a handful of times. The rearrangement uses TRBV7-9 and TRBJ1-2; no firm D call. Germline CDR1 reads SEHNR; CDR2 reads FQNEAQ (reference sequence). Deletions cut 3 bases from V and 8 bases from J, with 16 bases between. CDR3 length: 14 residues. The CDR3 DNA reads TGTGCCAGCAGCTTTCAAGCGGGAAGAGTAGGCTACACCTTC. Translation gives CASSFQAGRVGYTF.

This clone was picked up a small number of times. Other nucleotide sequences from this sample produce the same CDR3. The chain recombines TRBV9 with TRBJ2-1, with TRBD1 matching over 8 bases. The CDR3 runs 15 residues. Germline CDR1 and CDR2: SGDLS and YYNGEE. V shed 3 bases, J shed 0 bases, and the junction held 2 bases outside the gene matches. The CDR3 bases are TGTGCCAGCAGCGGACAGGGGAGCTCCTACAATGAGCAGTTCTTC. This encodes CASSGQGSSYNEQFF. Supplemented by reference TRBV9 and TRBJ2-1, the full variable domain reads DSGVTQTPKHLITATGQRVTLRCSPRSGDLSVYWYQQSLDQGLQFLIQYYNGEERAKGNILERFSAQQFPDLHSELNLSSLELGDSALYFCASSGQGSSYNEQFFGPGTRLTVL.

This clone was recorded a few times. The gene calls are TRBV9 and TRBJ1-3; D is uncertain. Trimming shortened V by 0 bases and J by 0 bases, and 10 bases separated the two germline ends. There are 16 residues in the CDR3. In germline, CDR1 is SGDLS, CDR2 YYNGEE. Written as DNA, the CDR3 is TGTGCCAGCAGCGTAGGTGGGCCAGTCTCTGGAAACACCATATATTTT. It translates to CASSVGGPVSGNTIYF.

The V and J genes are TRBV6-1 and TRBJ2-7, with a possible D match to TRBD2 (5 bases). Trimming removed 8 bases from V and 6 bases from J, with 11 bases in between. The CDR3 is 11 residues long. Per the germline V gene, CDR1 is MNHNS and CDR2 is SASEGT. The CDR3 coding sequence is TGTGCCAGCTGTTTGGAGGTCGAGCAGTACTTC. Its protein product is CASCLEVEQYF.

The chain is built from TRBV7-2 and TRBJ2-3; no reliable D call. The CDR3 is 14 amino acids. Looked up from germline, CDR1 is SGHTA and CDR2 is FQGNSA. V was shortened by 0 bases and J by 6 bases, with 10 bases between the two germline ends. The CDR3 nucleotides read TGTGCCAGCAGCTTAGCTATTTCCCAGGATACGCAGTATTTT. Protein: CASSLAISQDTQYF.

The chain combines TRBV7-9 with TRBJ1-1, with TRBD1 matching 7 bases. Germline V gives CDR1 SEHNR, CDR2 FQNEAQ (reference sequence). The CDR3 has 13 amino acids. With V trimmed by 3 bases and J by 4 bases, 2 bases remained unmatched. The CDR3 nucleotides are TGTGCCAGCAGCTTTCAGGGGGGCACTGAAGCTTTCTTT. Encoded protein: CASSFQGGTEAFF.

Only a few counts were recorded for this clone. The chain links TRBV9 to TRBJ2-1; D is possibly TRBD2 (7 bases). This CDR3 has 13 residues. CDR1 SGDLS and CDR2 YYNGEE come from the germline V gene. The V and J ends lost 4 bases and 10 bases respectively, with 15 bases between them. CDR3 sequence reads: CASSLRGGGEQFF. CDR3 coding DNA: TGTGCCAGCAGCCTTCGGGGCGGGGGCGAGCAGTTCTTC. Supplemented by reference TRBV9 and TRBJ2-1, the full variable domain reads DSGVTQTPKHLITATGQRVTLRCSPRSGDLSVYWYQQSLDQGLQFLIQYYNGEERAKGNILERFSAQQFPDLHSELNLSSLELGDSALYFCASSLRGGGEQFFGPGTRLTVL.

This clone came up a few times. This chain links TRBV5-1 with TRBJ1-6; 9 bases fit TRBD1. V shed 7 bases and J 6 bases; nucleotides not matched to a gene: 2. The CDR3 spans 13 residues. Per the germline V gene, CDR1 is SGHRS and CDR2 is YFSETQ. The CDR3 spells CASGTGSNSPLHF. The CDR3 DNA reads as TGCGCCAGCGGGACAGGGAGTAATTCACCCCTCCACTTT.

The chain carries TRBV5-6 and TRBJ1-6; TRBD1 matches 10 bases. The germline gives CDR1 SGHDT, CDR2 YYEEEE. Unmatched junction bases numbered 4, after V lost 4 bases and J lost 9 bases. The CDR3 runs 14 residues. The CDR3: CASSPGTGASPLHF. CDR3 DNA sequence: TGTGCCAGCAGCCCCGGGACAGGGGCTTCACCCCTCCACTTT.

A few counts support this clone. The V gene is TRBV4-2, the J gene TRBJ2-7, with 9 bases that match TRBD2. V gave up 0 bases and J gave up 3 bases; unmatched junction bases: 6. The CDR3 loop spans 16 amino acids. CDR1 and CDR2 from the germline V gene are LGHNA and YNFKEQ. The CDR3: CASSQDASGAVYEQYF. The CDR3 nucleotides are TGTGCCAGCAGCCAAGACGCTAGCGGGGCGGTCTACGAGCAGTACTTC.

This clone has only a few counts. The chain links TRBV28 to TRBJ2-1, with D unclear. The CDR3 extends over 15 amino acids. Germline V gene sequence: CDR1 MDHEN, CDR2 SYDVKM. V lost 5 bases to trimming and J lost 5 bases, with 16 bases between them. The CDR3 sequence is CASSGLRQPDNEQFF. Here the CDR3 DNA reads TGTGCCAGCAGTGGGCTCCGTCAGCCTGACAATGAGCAGTTCTTC.

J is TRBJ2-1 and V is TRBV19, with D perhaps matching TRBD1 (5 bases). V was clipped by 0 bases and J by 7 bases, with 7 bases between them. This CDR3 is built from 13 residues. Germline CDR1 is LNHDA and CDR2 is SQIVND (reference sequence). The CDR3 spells CASSIDRGNEQFF. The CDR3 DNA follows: TGTGCCAGTAGTATAGATAGGGGAAATGAGCAGTTCTTC.

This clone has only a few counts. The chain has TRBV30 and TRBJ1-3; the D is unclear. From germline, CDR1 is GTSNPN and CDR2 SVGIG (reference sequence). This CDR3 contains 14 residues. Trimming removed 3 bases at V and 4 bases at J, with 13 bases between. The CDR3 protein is CAWSDPTGGNTIYF. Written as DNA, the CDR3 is TGTGCCTGGAGCGACCCCACGGGAGGAAACACCATATATTTT.